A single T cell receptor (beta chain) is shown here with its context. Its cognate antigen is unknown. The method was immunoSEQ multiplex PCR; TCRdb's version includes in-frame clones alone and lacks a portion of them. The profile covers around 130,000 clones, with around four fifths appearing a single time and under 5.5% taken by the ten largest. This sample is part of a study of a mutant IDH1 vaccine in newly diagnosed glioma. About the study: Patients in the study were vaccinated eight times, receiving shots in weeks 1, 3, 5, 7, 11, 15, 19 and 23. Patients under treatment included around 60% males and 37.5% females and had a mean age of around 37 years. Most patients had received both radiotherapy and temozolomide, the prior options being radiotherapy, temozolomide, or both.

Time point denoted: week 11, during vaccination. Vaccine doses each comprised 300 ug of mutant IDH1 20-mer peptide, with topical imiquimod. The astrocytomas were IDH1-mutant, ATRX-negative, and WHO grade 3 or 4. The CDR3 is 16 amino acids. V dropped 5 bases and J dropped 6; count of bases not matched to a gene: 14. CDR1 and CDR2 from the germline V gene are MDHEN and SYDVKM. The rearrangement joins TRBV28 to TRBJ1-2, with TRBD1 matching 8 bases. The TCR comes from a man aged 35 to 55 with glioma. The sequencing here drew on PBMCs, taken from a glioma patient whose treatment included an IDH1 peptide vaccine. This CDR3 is CASSGTDREVLDGYTF. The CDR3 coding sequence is TGTGCCAGCAGTGGGACGGACAGGGAAGTATTGGATGGCTACACCTTC.